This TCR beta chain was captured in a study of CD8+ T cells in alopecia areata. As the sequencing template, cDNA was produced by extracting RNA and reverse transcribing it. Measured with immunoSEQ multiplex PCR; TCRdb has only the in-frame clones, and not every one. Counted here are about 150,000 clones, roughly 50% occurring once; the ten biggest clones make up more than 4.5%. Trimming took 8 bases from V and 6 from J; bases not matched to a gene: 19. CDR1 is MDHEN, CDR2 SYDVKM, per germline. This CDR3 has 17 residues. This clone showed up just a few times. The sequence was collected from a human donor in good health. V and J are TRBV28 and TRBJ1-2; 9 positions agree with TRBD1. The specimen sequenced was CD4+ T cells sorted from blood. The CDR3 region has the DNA TGTGCCAGCTTACCTTGGACAGGGGATAGGTCAGGGGATGGCTACACCTTC. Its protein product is CASLPWTGDRSGDGYTF.